Each of the 12 T cell receptor beta chains below was sequenced from the same sample in a study of blood T cell repertoires in COVID-19. Sequencing was performed with immunoSEQ multiplex PCR; in TCRdb, only in-frame clones are kept and a portion is missing. The data contain about 520,000 clones, approximately 83% of them singletons. The sequencing input was peripheral blood. Receptor source: a human donor in a cohort sampled during active COVID-19.

This clone came up a few times. V gene TRBV12-3 or TRBV12-4 combines with J gene TRBJ1-1; a possible D gene is TRBD1 (6 bases). V gave up 8 bases and J gave up 5 bases, with 15 bases separating them. This CDR3 region has 13 residues. The CDR3 DNA follows: TGTGCCAGCGAGAAGGGAGGGGGAACTGAAGCTTTCTTT. It encodes CASEKGGGTEAFF.

This chain joins TRBV6-5 and TRBJ2-2, with 10 bases lining up with TRBD2. The CDR3 has 15 residues. The germline V gene encodes CDR1 MNHEY and CDR2 SVGAGI. V gave up 7 bases and J gave up 5 bases; unmatched junction bases: 7. The CDR3 reads CASKAGGQITGELFF. The CDR3 DNA is TGTGCCAGCAAAGCGGGAGGGCAGATAACCGGGGAGCTGTTTTTT.

The chain is built from TRBV5-1 and TRBJ2-5; 10 nucleotides line up with TRBD2. J was trimmed by 5 bases and V by 0 bases; bases with no gene match: 4. CDR3 length: 15 amino acids. Germline CDR1 reads SGHRS; CDR2 reads YFSETQ. The CDR3: CASSLAGTSAETQYF. Written as DNA, the CDR3 is TGCGCCAGCAGCTTGGCCGGGACTAGCGCCGAGACCCAGTACTTC.

V gene TRBV27 combines with J gene TRBJ2-6; a possible D gene is TRBD2 (5 bases). There are 18 residues in the CDR3. From germline, CDR1 is MNHEY and CDR2 SMNVEV (reference sequence). V gave up 3 bases and J gave up 0 bases, with 15 bases separating them. CDR3 residues: CASSLVLAGHSGANVLTF. The CDR3 DNA follows: TGTGCCAGCAGTTTGGTCCTAGCTGGCCACTCTGGGGCCAACGTCCTGACTTTC.

The CDR3 DNA reads TGTGCCAGCAGCTGGGACAGATCCTACGAGCAGTACTTC. This gives the protein CASSWDRSYEQYF. The chain combines TRBV7-2 with TRBJ2-7; 7 nucleotides align to TRBD1. The CDR3 is 13 residues long. J gave up 1 base and V 4 bases, and 1 base lay outside the gene matches. Germline loops: CDR1 SGHTA, CDR2 FQGNSA. The whole variable domain, remainder taken from reference TRBV7-2 and TRBJ2-7, is GAGVSQSPSNKVTEKGKDVELRCDPISGHTALYWYRQSLGQGLEFLIYFQGNSAPDKSGLPSDRFSAERTGGSVSTLTIQRTQQEDSAVYLCASSWDRSYEQYFGPGTRLTVT.

This clone occurred many times. The V gene is TRBV7-3, the J gene TRBJ1-5, with TRBD1 matching over 9 bases. Germline CDR1 SGHTA, CDR2 FQGTGA. CDR3 length equals 14 residues. Unmatched junction bases numbered 5, after V lost 6 bases and J lost 5 bases. The chain's CDR3 is CASSPTGGHQPQHF. The CDR3 DNA reads TGTGCCAGCAGTCCAACAGGGGGCCATCAGCCCCAGCATTTT.

This chain connects TRBV5-4 to TRBJ2-7; 8 nucleotides align to TRBD1. With V trimmed by 5 bases and J by 3 bases, 7 bases remained unmatched. CDR1 and CDR2 from the germline V gene are SGHNT and YYREEE (reference sequence). The CDR3 is 14 amino acids. DNA for the CDR3: TGTGCCAGCAGTGACAGGGGCGCACTCTACGAGCAGTACTTC. Its translation is CASSDRGALYEQYF.

The V call is TRBV28, the J call TRBJ1-5, with TRBD1 matching 8 bases. CDR1 and CDR2 from the germline V gene are MDHEN and SYDVKM. After removal of 5 bases from V and 7 bases from J, the junction contained 10 bases not matched to a gene. The CDR3 runs to 15 residues. The CDR3 here is CASSGPGGADQPQHF. Written as DNA, the CDR3 is TGTGCCAGCAGTGGCCCAGGGGGCGCCGACCAGCCCCAGCATTTT.

The chain recombines TRBV7-2 with TRBJ2-7; 9 nucleotides match TRBD1. This CDR3 is built from 15 residues. V gave up 5 bases and J gave up 2 bases; unmatched junction bases: 7. Germline values: CDR1 SGHTA, CDR2 FQGNSA. CDR3 sequence: CASSPRTGEAYEQYF. CDR3 nucleotide sequence: TGTGCCAGCAGCCCGAGGACAGGGGAGGCCTACGAGCAGTACTTC.

The J gene is TRBJ2-7, the V gene TRBV11-2, with a weak D call TRBD1 (6 bases). This CDR3 comprises 16 residues. Germline CDR1 is SGHAT and CDR2 is FQNNGV. Trimming pared 5 bases from V and 2 bases from J, leaving 19 bases between. The CDR3 spells CASSPIRRQAAYEQYF. CDR3 bases: TGTGCCAGCAGCCCAATTCGGAGACAGGCAGCCTACGAGCAGTACTTC. The full variable domain, in which reference TRBV11-2 and TRBJ2-7 provide the parts outside the CDR3, is EAGVAQSPRYKIIEKRQSVAFWCNPISGHATLYWYQQILGQGPKLLIQFQNNGVVDDSQLPKDRFSAERLKGVDSTLKIQPAKLEDSAVYLCASSPIRRQAAYEQYFGPGTRLTVT.

Only one count was recorded for this clone. The chain is built from TRBV9 and TRBJ2-5, with a weak D call TRBD1 (5 bases). V gave up 2 bases and J gave up 2 bases, with 13 bases separating them. The germline CDR1 and CDR2 sequences are SGDLS and YYNGEE. CDR3 length: 15 residues. CDR3 sequence: CASSVEQGGQETQYF. DNA for the CDR3: TGTGCCAGCAGCGTGGAGCAGGGTGGGCAAGAGACCCAGTACTTC.

This chain links TRBV12-3 or TRBV12-4 with TRBJ2-5, with a tentative D call TRBD2 (5 bases). The CDR3 runs to 13 residues. V lost 6 bases and J 2 bases, leaving 10 bases between the germline ends. CDR3: CASSAGIQETQYF. The CDR3 DNA is TGTGCCAGCAGCGCGGGTATACAAGAGACCCAGTACTTC.